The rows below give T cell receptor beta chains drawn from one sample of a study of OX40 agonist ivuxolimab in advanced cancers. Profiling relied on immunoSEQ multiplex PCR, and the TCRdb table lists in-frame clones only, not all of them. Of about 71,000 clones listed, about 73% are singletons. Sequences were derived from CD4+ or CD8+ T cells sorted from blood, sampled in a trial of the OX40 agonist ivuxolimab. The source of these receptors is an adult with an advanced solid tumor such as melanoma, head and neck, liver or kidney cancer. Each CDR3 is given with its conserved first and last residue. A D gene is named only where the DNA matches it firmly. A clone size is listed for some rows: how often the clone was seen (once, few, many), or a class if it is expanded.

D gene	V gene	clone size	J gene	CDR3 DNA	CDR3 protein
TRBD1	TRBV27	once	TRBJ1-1	TGTGCCAGCAGACTACGGCCGGGACAGGGTTCCTCGGGCACTGAAGCTTTCTTT	CASRLRPGQGSSGTEAFF
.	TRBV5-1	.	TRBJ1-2	TGCGCCAGCAGCTTGGCCCCGGATAGACGCTATGGCTACACCTTC	CASSLAPDRRYGYTF
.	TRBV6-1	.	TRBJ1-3	TGTGCCAGCAGTGAAGGCGCCGCGTCTGGAAACACCATATATTTT	CASSEGAASGNTIYF
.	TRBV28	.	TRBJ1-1	TGTGCCAGCAGTGTCAACGTCGCTGAAGCTTTCTTT	CASSVNVAEAFF
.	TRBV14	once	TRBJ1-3	TGTGCCAGCAGCCCGGACATTCGAAACACCATATATTTT	CASSPDIRNTIYF
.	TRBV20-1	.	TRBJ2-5	TGCAGTGCTTTCTTGCAAGAGACCCAGTACTTC	CSAFLQETQYF
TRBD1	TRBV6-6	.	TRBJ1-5	TGTGCCAGCAGTCCAGCCCGACAGGGGAGCAATCAGCCCCAGCATTTT	CASSPARQGSNQPQHF
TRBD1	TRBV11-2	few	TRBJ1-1	TGTGCCAGCAGCTCCAGGAGGACAGGCCTGAACACTGAAGCTTTCTTT	CASSSRRTGLNTEAFF
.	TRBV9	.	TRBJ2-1	TGTGCCAGCAGCGGGCCGGGGACCCCGTCGGGTGAGCAGTTCTTC	CASSGPGTPSGEQFF
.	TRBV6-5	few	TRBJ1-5	TGTGCCAGCAGTTACGGGACGAATCAGCCCCAGCATTTT	CASSYGTNQPQHF
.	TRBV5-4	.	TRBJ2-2	TGTGCCAGCAGCCCCGCCGGAGGTAGCACCGGGGAGCTGTTTTTT	CASSPAGGSTGELFF
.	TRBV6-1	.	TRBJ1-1	TGTGCCAGCAGTGAGCCGGGACATCCGACGGTGACTGAAGCTTTCTTT	CASSEPGHPTVTEAFF
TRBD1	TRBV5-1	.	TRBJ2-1	TGCGCCAGCAGTCCCCCGCCGGGACAGGGCTATGAGCAGTTCTTC	CASSPPPGQGYEQFF
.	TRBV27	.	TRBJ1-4	TGTGCCAGCAGTTTACAGGGCCGGCGAAAACTGTTTTTT	CASSLQGRRKLFF
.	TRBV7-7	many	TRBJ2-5	TGTGCCAGCAGCCGAAAGAGGCCAGGAGAGACCCAGTACTTC	CASSRKRPGETQYF
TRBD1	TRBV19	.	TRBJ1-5	TGTGCCAGTAGTTCTAGGACAGGGAACGGGGGCAATCAGCCCCAGCATTTT	CASSSRTGNGGNQPQHF
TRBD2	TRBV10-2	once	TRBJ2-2	TGCGCCTCCCGGAAAGCGGGAGACACCGGGGAGCTGTTTTTT	CASRKAGDTGELFF
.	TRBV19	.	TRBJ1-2	TGTGCCAGTATCGGGTCCAGACTCTACTATGGCTACACCTTC	CASIGSRLYYGYTF
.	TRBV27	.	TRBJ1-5	TGTGCCAGCAGTAAACACAGGGAGAATCAGCCCCAGCATTTT	CASSKHRENQPQHF
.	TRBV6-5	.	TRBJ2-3	TGTGCCAGCAGTTACTCTTACGGACTTCCAGATACGCAGTATTTT	CASSYSYGLPDTQYF
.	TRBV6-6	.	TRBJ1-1	TGTGCCAGCAGCCCCACAGCGAACACTGAAGCTTTCTTT	CASSPTANTEAFF
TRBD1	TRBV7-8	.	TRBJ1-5	TGTGCCAGCAGCTCCGTCGACAGGGATAATCAGCCCCAGCATTTT	CASSSVDRDNQPQHF
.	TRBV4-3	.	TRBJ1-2	TGCGCCAGCAGCCAGCACGACGGATATGGCTACACCTTC	CASSQHDGYGYTF
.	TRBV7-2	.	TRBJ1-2	TGTGCCAGCAGCTTAGGAGAGGTTAACTATGGCTACACCTTC	CASSLGEVNYGYTF
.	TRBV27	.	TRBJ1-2	TGTGCCAGCAGTTTTAGGTCAAAGCCTAACTATGGCTACACCTTC	CASSFRSKPNYGYTF
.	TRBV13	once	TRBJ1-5	TGTGCCAGCAGCTTAGGAGTTTATAGCAATCAGCCCCAGCATTTT	CASSLGVYSNQPQHF
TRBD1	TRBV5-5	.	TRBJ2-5	TGTGCCAGCAGCCCAAGACAGGGGCCCGGCCAAGAGACCCAGTACTTC	CASSPRQGPGQETQYF
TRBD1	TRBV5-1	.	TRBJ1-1	TGCGCCAGCAGCTTCCAGGGGGTGGCCATGAACACTGAAGCTTTCTTT	CASSFQGVAMNTEAFF
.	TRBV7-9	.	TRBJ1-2	TGTGCCAGCAGATCCACAGCTAACTATGGCTACACCTTC	CASRSTANYGYTF
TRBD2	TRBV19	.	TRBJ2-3	TGTGCCAGTAGTATATCATGGGGACTAGGCACAGATACGCAGTATTTT	CASSISWGLGTDTQYF
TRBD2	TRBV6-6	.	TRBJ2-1	TGTGCCAGCAGTCCGGGACTAGGGTTTAGCAATGAGCAGTTCTTC	CASSPGLGFSNEQFF
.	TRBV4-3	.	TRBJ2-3	TGCGCCAGCAGCCAAGATTGGGGGGACGCAGATACGCAGTATTTT	CASSQDWGDADTQYF
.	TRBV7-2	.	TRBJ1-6	TGTGCCAGCAGCTTAGTTCGGCCAGAGACTACAATTTGGTATTCACCCCTCCACTTT	CASSLVRPETTIWYSPLHF
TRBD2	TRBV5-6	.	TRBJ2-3	TGTGCCAGCAGCTCGGGACTAGCGGGGGGGCGGATAGATACGCAGTATTTT	CASSSGLAGGRIDTQYF